Listed here are 7 T cell receptor beta chains from one sample, sequenced in a study of blood T cell repertoires in COVID-19. Sequencing was performed with immunoSEQ multiplex PCR; in TCRdb, only in-frame clones are kept and a portion is missing. The table lists under 150,000 clones, about three quarters of them singletons. The sample taken for sequencing was peripheral blood. The origin of the receptors is a woman aged 50 to 60 with active or convalescent COVID-19.

J is TRBJ1-6 and V is TRBV6-5; weak D call: TRBD1 (5 bases). CDR1 MNHEY and CDR2 SVGAGI come from the germline V gene. V was clipped by 4 bases and J by 7 bases, with 8 bases between them. This CDR3 is 13 amino acids long. CDR3 in DNA: TGTGCCAGCAGTTCAGGGTACAATTCACCCCTCCACTTT. Protein product: CASSSGYNSPLHF.

The J gene is TRBJ1-4, the V gene TRBV4-2; 7 bases align to TRBD1. The germline V gene encodes CDR1 LGHNA and CDR2 YNFKEQ. CDR3 length equals 16 residues. The J segment lost 4 bases and the V segment lost 0 bases, leaving 5 bases of the junction unmatched. CDR3 loop: CASSQDLQGFNEKLFF. For the CDR3, the DNA is TGTGCCAGCAGCCAAGATCTACAGGGGTTTAATGAAAAACTGTTTTTT.

The CDR3 DNA is TGCGCCAGCCGTAGAACAGCGGGGGGCCAAGAGACCCAGTACTTC. It is translated as CASRRTAGGQETQYF. The gene calls are TRBV5-1 and TRBJ2-5, with 9 bases matching TRBD2. The germline gives CDR1 SGHRS, CDR2 YFSETQ. The V gene end was trimmed by 7 bases and the J gene end by 1 base; junction bases not matched to a gene: 8. This CDR3 contains 15 residues.

This clone was counted only a few times. The V gene is TRBV4-3, the J gene TRBJ1-2, with no clear D. Germline assignment: CDR1 LGHNA and CDR2 YSLEER. There are 14 residues in the CDR3. Between the trimmed V and J ends, which lost 2 bases and 8 bases, there was a span of 15 bases. CDR3 in amino acids: CASSQRRTVLGYTF. DNA of the CDR3: TGCGCCAGCAGCCAAAGGAGGACGGTGCTGGGCTACACCTTC.

The genes are TRBV10-2 and TRBJ2-7; TRBD1 matches 10 bases. With 6 bases clipped from V and 6 bases from J, the junction kept 29 bases outside the gene matches. The CDR3 has 21 amino acids. Germline lookup yields CDR1 WSHSY and CDR2 SAAADI. This CDR3 is CASRLGTGDILGLAGPGEQYF. CDR3 in DNA: TGCGCCAGCAGGCTTGGGACAGGGGACATCCTGGGATTAGCGGGACCAGGCGAGCAGTACTTC.

This clone is a singleton in its sample. The chain recombines TRBV18 with TRBJ1-4, with D perhaps TRBD1 (6 bases). Germline V CDR1 and CDR2: KGHSH, LQKENI. This CDR3 spans 16 amino acids. The V and J ends lost 4 bases and 3 bases respectively, with 15 bases between them. The CDR3 region has the DNA TGTGCCAGCTCACTACGTACAGGGTTCGCTAATGAAAAACTGTTTTTT. As protein: CASSLRTGFANEKLFF.

This clone showed up just a few times. The chain is built from TRBV25-1 and TRBJ1-4, with TRBD1 identical over 7 bases. CDR1 is MGHDK and CDR2 is SYGVNS in the germline V gene. CDR3 length: 14 amino acids. V was pared by 6 bases and J by 4 bases, with 5 bases of the junction left unmatched. The CDR3 coding sequence is TGTGCCAGCAGCCAGACAGGGAGTAATGAAAAACTGTTTTTT. This translates into CASSQTGSNEKLFF.